This is a list of T cell receptor beta chains from one sample in a study of PD-1 blockade in classical Hodgkin lymphoma. Clones were read by immunoSEQ multiplex PCR, and TCRdb kept only the in-frame ones, dropping some. The repertoire holds about 90,000 clones, with 65% to 85% as singletons. The sample in question was peripheral blood mononuclear cells (PBMCs), obtained before the fourth cycle of nivolumab. The receptors were gathered from a human donor with classical Hodgkin lymphoma. CDR3s include the opening cysteine and the closing phenylalanine or tryptophan. The D gene is left open where the match is weak. Where a row states a size, it is once, few, many or the class of an expanded clone; other rows omit it.

clone_size,v_call,j_call,d_call,cdr3_nt,cdr3_aa
NA,TRBV5-1,TRBJ1-3,NA,TGCGCCAGCAGCTCCGGACCGGGGGGAAACACCATATATTTT,CASSSGPGGNTIYF
NA,TRBV6-6,TRBJ2-1,NA,TGTGCCAGCAAGGCAGGGTCCTACAATGAGCAGTTCTTC,CASKAGSYNEQFF
few,TRBV12-5,TRBJ2-7,NA,TGTGCTAGTGGTCCCGGGAACCAGCGTAGTCCTACCCCGGGCGAGCAGTACTTC,CASGPGNQRSPTPGEQYF
NA,TRBV6-1,TRBJ1-5,NA,TGTGCCAGCTCGGGTGGGGCCGGCAATCAGCCCCAGCATTTT,CASSGGAGNQPQHF
NA,TRBV7-9,TRBJ2-4,NA,TGTGCCAGCAGCCCGGTCCTAGGGGATAAAAACATTCAGTACTTC,CASSPVLGDKNIQYF
NA,TRBV5-6,TRBJ1-2,NA,TGTGCCAGCAGCGCTGTGGGGGTGAGTGGAGGCTACACCTTC,CASSAVGVSGGYTF
NA,TRBV19,TRBJ1-2,TRBD1,TGTGCCAGTACCCCTGAGACAGGGGGTTTCAACTATGGCTACACCTTC,CASTPETGGFNYGYTF
NA,TRBV6-4,TRBJ1-3,NA,TGTGCCAGCAGAGACACAGGCCATGGAAACACCATATATTTT,CASRDTGHGNTIYF
NA,TRBV29-1,TRBJ2-1,NA,TGCAGCGTTGGGTCCAGGGTCAATGAGCAGTTCTTC,CSVGSRVNEQFF
NA,TRBV11-2,TRBJ2-1,NA,TGTGCCAGCAGCCTTACACAACAACTCTCCTACAATGAGCAGTTCTTC,CASSLTQQLSYNEQFF
NA,TRBV6-6,TRBJ2-7,TRBD2,TGTGCCAGCAGTCGGGGGGGTCCGAGGGGTAGCTACGAGCAGTACTTC,CASSRGGPRGSYEQYF
few,TRBV28,TRBJ1-2,NA,TGTGCCAGCAGCATGACTGCATCCTATGGCTACACCTTC,CASSMTASYGYTF
NA,TRBV5-1,TRBJ2-1,NA,TGCGCCAGCAGCTACCGGGCCTCCGCTGGGGATGAGCAGTTCTTC,CASSYRASAGDEQFF
NA,TRBV7-2,TRBJ1-2,TRBD1,TGTGCCAGCAGCATATACAGGGGGAGGGACTATGGCTACACCTTC,CASSIYRGRDYGYTF
NA,TRBV7-3,TRBJ2-3,NA,TGTGCCAGCAGCCCGCAAGGGGGGGATACGCAGTATTTT,CASSPQGGDTQYF
NA,TRBV11-2,TRBJ2-5,NA,TGTGCCAGTCTAAGCTCCTACACCCAAGAGACCCAGTACTTC,CASLSSYTQETQYF
NA,TRBV19,TRBJ2-2,NA,TGTGCCAGTAGTCAGGGGCTACCTACCACCGGGGAGCTGTTTTTT,CASSQGLPTTGELFF
NA,TRBV20-1,TRBJ1-2,NA,TGCAGTGCCCCGGACAGATTCTACTACACCTTC,CSAPDRFYYTF
NA,TRBV10-3,TRBJ1-1,NA,TGTGCCATCAGTGAGGCCCCGGGGAACACTGAAGCTTTCTTT,CAISEAPGNTEAFF
NA,TRBV11-2,TRBJ2-7,NA,TGTGCCAGCAGCTTTGTGGCTACCTCCTACGAGCAGTACTTC,CASSFVATSYEQYF
NA,TRBV28,TRBJ1-2,NA,TGTGCCACCTCTTACACCCGTGGCTACACCTTC,CATSYTRGYTF
NA,TRBV7-3,TRBJ2-1,TRBD2,TGTGCCAGCAGCTCGGGACTAGCGGGAGTTTATGGTGAGCAGTTCTTC,CASSSGLAGVYGEQFF
NA,TRBV7-2,TRBJ2-7,TRBD2,TGTGCCAGCAGCTTAAGGCTAGCGGGAGGGCCCGGCGACGAGCAGTACTTC,CASSLRLAGGPGDEQYF
once,TRBV6-5,TRBJ2-2,NA,TGTGCCAGCAGGACGGCAGGCACCGGGGAGCTGTTTTTT,CASRTAGTGELFF
NA,TRBV9,TRBJ2-1,NA,TGTGCCAGCAGCGTAGGCCTCCCCCTTTTGTCGGCCGATGAGCAGTTCTTC,CASSVGLPLLSADEQFF
NA,TRBV5-6,TRBJ1-2,NA,TGTGCCAGCAGCTTGAACGGGTTGTTCGGCGGCTACACCTTC,CASSLNGLFGGYTF
NA,TRBV12-2,TRBJ2-1,NA,TGTGCAAGTCCCCCGCGGCTAGCGATAAATGAGCAGTTCTTC,CASPPRLAINEQFF
NA,TRBV7-8,TRBJ2-7,TRBD2,TGTGCCAGCAGCCCCCTAGCGGGAGGGGGCCCCTACGAGCAGTACTTC,CASSPLAGGGPYEQYF
once,TRBV7-6,TRBJ2-3,NA,TGTGCCAGCAGCTCGTCGGACACCACAGATACGCAGTATTTT,CASSSSDTTDTQYF
NA,TRBV18,TRBJ2-1,TRBD2,TGTGCCAGCTCACCCCCCCGGGGCGGGAGGGCGGTTGAGCCATACAATGAGCAGTTCTTC,CASSPPRGGRAVEPYNEQFF
NA,TRBV10-3,TRBJ1-3,NA,TGTGCCATCAGTGCTCGGGCCAACTCTGGAAACACCATATATTTT,CAISARANSGNTIYF
few,TRBV29-1,TRBJ1-2,NA,TGCAGCGTCTGGGGGGGGGCGCTGGGCTACACCTTC,CSVWGGALGYTF
NA,TRBV11-3,TRBJ2-2,TRBD2,TGTGCCAGCAGCTCCTCCGGGACTAGCGGGTTCGGGGAGCTGTTTTTT,CASSSSGTSGFGELFF
NA,TRBV19,TRBJ1-5,NA,TGTGCCAGTAGTAGGGGGGTACAGGTCCCCTATCAGCCCCAGCATTTT,CASSRGVQVPYQPQHF
NA,TRBV28,TRBJ1-5,NA,TGTGCCAGCAGTTTAAGGGCAGGAAATCAGCCCCAGCATTTT,CASSLRAGNQPQHF
few,TRBV10-2,TRBJ1-5,NA,TGCGCCAGCAGCACCTCTTTGGGTCAGCCCCAGCATTTT,CASSTSLGQPQHF
NA,TRBV28,TRBJ2-1,NA,TGTGCCAGCAGTCAGACTAGGGCACACTACAATGAGCAGTTCTTC,CASSQTRAHYNEQFF
few,TRBV4-1,TRBJ1-1,NA,TGCGCCAGCAGCCCCAGTGAGGGTCGCGGGAACACTGAAGCTTTCTTT,CASSPSEGRGNTEAFF
once,TRBV19,TRBJ2-7,NA,TGTGCCAGTAGTAATCCCGGGAAATCCTACGAGCAGTACTTC,CASSNPGKSYEQYF
NA,TRBV9,TRBJ2-7,NA,TGTGCCAGCAGCGTAGGATTGTTCTACGAGCAGTACTTC,CASSVGLFYEQYF
NA,TRBV6-4,TRBJ1-5,NA,TGTGCCAGCAGTGACTCGATTAAACAGGCTAATCAGCCCCAGCATTTT,CASSDSIKQANQPQHF
NA,TRBV5-4,TRBJ1-2,TRBD1,TGTGCCAGCAGCTTGGAACCCGGGACAGCCTATGGCTACACCTTC,CASSLEPGTAYGYTF
NA,TRBV4-2,TRBJ1-5,NA,TGTGCCAGCAGCCAAGAAGGGAACTGGGGCAATAGCAATCAGCCCCAGCATTTT,CASSQEGNWGNSNQPQHF
NA,TRBV30,TRBJ1-5,NA,TGTGCCTGGAGTCTAGGGGTGGAGAAGCCCCAGCATTTT,CAWSLGVEKPQHF
once,TRBV28,TRBJ1-3,NA,TGTGCCAGCAGTTTAAGCTCTGGAAACACCATATATTTT,CASSLSSGNTIYF
once,TRBV6-5,TRBJ2-7,TRBD2,TGTGCCAGCAAACCGGGACTAGCGTACGAGCAGTACTTC,CASKPGLAYEQYF
NA,TRBV2,TRBJ2-1,TRBD2,TGTGCCAGCAGTGAACAGGCGGGAGGGCCGCCCAATGAGCAGTTCTTC,CASSEQAGGPPNEQFF